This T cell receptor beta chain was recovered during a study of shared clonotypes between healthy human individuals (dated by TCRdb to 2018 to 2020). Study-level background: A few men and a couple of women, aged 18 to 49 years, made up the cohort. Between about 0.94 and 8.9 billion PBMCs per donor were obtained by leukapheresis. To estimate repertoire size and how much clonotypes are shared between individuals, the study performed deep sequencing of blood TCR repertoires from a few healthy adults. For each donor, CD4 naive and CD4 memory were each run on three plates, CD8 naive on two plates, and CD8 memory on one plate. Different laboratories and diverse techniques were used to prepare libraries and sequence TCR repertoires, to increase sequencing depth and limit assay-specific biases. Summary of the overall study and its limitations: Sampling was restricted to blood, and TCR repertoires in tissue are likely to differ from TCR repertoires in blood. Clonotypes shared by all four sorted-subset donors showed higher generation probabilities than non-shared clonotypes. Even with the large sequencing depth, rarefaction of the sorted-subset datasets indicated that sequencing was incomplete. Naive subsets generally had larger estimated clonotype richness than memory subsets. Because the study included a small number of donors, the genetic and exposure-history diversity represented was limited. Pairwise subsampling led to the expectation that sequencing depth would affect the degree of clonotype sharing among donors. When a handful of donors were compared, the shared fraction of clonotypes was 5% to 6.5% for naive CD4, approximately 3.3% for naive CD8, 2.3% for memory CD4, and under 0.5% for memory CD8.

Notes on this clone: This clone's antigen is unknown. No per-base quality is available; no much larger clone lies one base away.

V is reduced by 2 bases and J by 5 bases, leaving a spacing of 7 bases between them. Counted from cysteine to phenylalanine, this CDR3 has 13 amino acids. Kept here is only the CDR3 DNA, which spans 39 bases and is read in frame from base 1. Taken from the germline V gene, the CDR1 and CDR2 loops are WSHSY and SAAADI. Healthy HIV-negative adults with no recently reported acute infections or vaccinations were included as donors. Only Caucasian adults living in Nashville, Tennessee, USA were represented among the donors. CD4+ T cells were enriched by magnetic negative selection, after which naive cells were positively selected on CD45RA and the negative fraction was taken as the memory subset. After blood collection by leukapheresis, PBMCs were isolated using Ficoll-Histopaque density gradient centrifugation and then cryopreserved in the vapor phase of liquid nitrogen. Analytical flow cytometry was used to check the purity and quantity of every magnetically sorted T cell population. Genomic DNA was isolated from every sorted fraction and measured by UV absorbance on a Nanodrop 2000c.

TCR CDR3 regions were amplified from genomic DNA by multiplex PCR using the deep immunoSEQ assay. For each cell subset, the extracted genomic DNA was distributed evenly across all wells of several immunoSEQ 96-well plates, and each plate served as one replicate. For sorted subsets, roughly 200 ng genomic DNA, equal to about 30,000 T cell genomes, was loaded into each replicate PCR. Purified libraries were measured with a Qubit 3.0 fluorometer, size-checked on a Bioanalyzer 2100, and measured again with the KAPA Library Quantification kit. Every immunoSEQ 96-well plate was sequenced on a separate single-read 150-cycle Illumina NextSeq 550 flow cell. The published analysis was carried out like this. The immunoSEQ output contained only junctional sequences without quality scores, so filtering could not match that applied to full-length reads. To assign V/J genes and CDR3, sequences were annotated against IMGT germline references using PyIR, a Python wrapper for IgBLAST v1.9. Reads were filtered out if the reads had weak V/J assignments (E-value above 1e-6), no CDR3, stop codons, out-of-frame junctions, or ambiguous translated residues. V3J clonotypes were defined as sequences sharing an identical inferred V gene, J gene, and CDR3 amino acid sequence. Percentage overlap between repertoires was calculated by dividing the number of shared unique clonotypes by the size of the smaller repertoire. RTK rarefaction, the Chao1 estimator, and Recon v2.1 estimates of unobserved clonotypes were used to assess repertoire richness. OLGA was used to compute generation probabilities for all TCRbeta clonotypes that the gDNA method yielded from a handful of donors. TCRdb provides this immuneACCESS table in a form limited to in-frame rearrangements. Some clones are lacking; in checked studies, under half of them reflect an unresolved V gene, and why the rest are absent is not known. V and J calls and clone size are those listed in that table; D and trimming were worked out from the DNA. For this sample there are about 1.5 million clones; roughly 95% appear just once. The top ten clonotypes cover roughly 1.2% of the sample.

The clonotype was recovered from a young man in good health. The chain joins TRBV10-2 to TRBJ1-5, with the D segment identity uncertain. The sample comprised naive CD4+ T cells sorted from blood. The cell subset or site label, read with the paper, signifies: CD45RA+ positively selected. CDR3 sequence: CASSEGEDQPQHF. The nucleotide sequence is TGCGCCAGCAGTGAGGGGGAGGATCAGCCCCAGCATTTT.